The TCR beta chain under discussion was sequenced for a study of T cells in Graves' hyperthyroidism and ophthalmopathy. Study results and limitations: A model of 13 V-J features distinguished ophthalmopathy from stable hyperthyroidism.

This clonotype has a count of ten or more. Its antigen remains unidentified. Amplified regions were TCR beta CDR3 sequences from RNA transcripts. HTBI primers were the set used in a first-round RT-PCR of the TCR CDR3. TCRdb re-called the multiplex PCR reads with MiXCR, one entry per CDR3 protein. The data contain 600,000 to 700,000 distinct CDR3 sequences, under 15% of them seen just once; the ten biggest clones take up about 3.9%. The CDR3 has 14 residues. The germline V gene encodes CDR1 DFQATT and CDR2 SNEGSKA (reference sequence). Germline trimming cut 0 bases from V and 6 bases from J; bases unmatched to any gene: 6.

The chain couples TRBV20-1 to TRBJ2-3, with 7 bases matching TRBD2. This receptor was obtained from a woman between 35 and 50 years old with Graves' ophthalmopathy. Sequenced input: blood. In nucleotides, the CDR3 is TGCAGTGCTAGAGATCAAGGACTAGGGGATACGCAGTATTTT. Its translation: CSARDQGLGDTQYF.